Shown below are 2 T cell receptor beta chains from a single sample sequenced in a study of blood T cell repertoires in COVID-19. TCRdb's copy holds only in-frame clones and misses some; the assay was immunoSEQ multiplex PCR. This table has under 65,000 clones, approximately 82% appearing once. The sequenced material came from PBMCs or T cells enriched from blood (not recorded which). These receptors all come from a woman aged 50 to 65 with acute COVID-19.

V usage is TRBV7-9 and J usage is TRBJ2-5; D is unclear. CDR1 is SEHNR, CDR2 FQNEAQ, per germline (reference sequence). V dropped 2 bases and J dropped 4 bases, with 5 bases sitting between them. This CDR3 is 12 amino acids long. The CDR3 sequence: CASSLKRETQYF. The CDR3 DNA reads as TGTGCCAGCAGCTTAAAGAGAGAGACCCAGTACTTC.

CDR3 sequence: CASSPGQGTYGYTF. CDR3 sequence (DNA): TGTGCCAGTAGTCCGGGACAGGGGACCTATGGCTACACCTTC. V and J are TRBV19 and TRBJ1-2; TRBD1 matches at 10 bases. Germline CDR1 reads LNHDA; CDR2 reads SQIVND (reference sequence). This CDR3 has 14 residues. Germline trimming cut 5 bases from V and 4 bases from J; bases unmatched to any gene: 4.